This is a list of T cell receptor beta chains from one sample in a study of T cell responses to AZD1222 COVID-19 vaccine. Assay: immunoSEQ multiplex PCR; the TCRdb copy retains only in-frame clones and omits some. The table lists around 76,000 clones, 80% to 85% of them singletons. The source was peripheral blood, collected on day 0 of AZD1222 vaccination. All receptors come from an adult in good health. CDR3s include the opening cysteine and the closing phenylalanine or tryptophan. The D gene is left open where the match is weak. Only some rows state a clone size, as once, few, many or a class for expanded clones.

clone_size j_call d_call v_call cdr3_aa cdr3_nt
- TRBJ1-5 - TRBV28 CASRDWSGQPQHF TGTGCCAGCCGGGACTGGTCGGGGCAGCCCCAGCATTTT
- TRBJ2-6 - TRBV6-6 CASSHTGRVSGANVLTF TGTGCCAGCAGTCACACAGGCAGGGTCTCTGGGGCCAACGTCCTGACTTTC
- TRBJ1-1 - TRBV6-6 CASSLQGVTEAFF TGTGCCAGCAGTCTACAGGGAGTCACTGAAGCTTTCTTT
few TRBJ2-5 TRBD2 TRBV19 CASSIFPSGGVETQYF TGTGCCAGTAGTATTTTTCCTAGCGGGGGGGTGGAGACCCAGTACTTC
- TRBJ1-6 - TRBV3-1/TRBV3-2 CASSQMRDSPLHF TGTGCCAGCAGCCAAATGCGGGACTCACCCCTCCACTTT
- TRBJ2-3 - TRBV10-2 CASSETRGGTDTQYF TGCGCCAGCAGTGAAACAAGAGGGGGCACAGATACGCAGTATTTT
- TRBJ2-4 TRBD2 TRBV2 CASLMTSVVSYTFKNIQYF TGTGCCAGCTTAATGACTAGCGTGGTGTCCTACACCTTCAAAAACATTCAGTACTTC
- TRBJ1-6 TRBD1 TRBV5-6 CASSWDRSSYNSPLHF TGTGCCAGCAGCTGGGACAGGAGCTCCTATAATTCACCCCTCCACTTT
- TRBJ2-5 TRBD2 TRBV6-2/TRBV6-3 CASSGGAQETQYF TGTGCCAGCAGCGGGGGGGCTCAAGAGACCCAGTACTTC
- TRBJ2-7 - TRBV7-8 CASSLAEVGTYEQYF TGTGCCAGCAGCTTAGCAGAGGTGGGGACCTACGAGCAGTACTTC
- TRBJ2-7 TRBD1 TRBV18 CASSYRGKFCLCYEQYF TGTGCCAGCTCGTACAGGGGTAAGTTTTGCTTGTGCTACGAGCAGTACTTC
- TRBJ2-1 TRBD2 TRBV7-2 CASSGLAGTNEQFF TGTGCCAGCAGCGGACTAGCGGGTACCAATGAGCAGTTCTTC
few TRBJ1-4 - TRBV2 CASSDGRYNEKLFF TGTGCCAGCAGTGACGGTCGGTATAATGAAAAACTGTTTTTT
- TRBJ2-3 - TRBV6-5 CASSRTHTSTDTQYF TGTGCCAGCAGCAGGACTCATACTAGCACAGATACGCAGTATTTT
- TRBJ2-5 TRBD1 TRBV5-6 CASISAMGQGSQETQYF TGTGCCAGCATTTCCGCGATGGGACAGGGGTCACAAGAGACCCAGTACTTC
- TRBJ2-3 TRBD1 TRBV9 CASSPRQGSSTDTQYF TGTGCCAGCAGCCCGCGACAGGGTTCATCCACAGATACGCAGTATTTT
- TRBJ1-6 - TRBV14 CASSQDLNSPLHF TGTGCCAGCAGCCAAGACTTGAATTCACCCCTCCACTTT
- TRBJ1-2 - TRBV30 CAHRRVTYGYTF TGTGCCCACCGTCGAGTCACCTATGGCTACACCTTC
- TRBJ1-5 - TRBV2 CASSERQGGNQPQHF TGTGCCAGCAGTGAACGGCAGGGTGGGAATCAGCCCCAGCATTTT
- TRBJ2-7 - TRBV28 CASSSAYEQYF TGTGCCAGCAGCTCGGCCTACGAGCAGTACTTC
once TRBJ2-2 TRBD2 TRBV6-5 CASRRGGADTGELFF TGTGCCAGCAGACGCGGGGGGGCCGACACCGGGGAGCTGTTTTTT
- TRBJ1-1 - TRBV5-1 CASSLAVRGRSTEAFF TGCGCCAGCAGCTTGGCCGTCCGGGGGCGGTCTACTGAAGCTTTCTTT
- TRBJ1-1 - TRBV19 CASSIMLVGVKMNTEAFF TGTGCCAGTAGTATCATGCTCGTGGGGGTAAAGATGAACACTGAAGCTTTCTTT
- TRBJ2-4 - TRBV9 CASGAPKGAGTKNIQYF TGTGCCAGCGGGGCCCCCAAGGGCGCCGGAACCAAAAACATTCAGTACTTC
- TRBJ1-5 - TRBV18 CASSSRVDQPQHF TGTGCCAGCTCATCAAGGGTTGATCAGCCCCAGCATTTT
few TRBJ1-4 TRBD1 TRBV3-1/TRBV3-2 CASSKTGEGNEKLFF TGTGCCAGCAGCAAGACAGGGGAAGGGAATGAAAAACTGTTTTTT
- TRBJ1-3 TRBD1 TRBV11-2 CASRGRTGGRAIRTIYF TGTGCCAGCCGTGGCCGGACAGGGGGCCGGGCAATTAGGACCATATATTTT
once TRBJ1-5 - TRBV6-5 CASRRQQPQHF TGTGCCAGCAGAAGACAGCAGCCCCAGCATTTT
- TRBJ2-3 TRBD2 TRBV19 CASSQPGGLRDTQYF TGTGCCAGTAGTCAGCCGGGGGGGCTTAGAGATACGCAGTATTTT
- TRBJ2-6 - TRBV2 CASNLRVSGANVLTF TGTGCCAGCAACCTCAGGGTTTCTGGGGCCAACGTCCTGACTTTC
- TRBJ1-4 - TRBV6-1 CASSEAGIPTNEKLFF TGTGCCAGCAGTGAAGCAGGAATCCCAACTAATGAAAAACTGTTTTTT
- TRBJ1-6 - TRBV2 CASSLGQIGNSPLHF TGTGCCAGCAGCTTAGGACAGATCGGGAATTCACCCCTCCACTTT
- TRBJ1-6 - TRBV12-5 CASGSPRAKVRSPLHF TGTGCTAGTGGCTCCCCCCGGGCCAAAGTGAGGTCACCCCTCCACTTT
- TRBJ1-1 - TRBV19 CASSRGVTNTEAFF TGTGCCAGTAGTCGGGGGGTGACGAACACTGAAGCTTTCTTT
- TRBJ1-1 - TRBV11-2 CASSWMGQGEDTEAFF TGTGCCAGCAGCTGGATGGGGCAGGGAGAGGACACTGAAGCTTTCTTT
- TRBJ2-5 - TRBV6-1 CASSEHSEETQYF TGTGCCAGCAGTGAACACAGCGAAGAGACCCAGTACTTC
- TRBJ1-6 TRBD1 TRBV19 CASSEGQVANSPLHF TGTGCCAGTAGTGAGGGACAGGTGGCCAATTCACCCCTCCACTTT
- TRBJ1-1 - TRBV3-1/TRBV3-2 CASSQTRDPGKAFF TGTGCCAGCAGCCAGACCCGGGACCCCGGAAAAGCTTTCTTT
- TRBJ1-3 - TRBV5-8 CASSNGRSSGNTIYF TGTGCCAGCAGCAACGGGCGGAGCTCTGGAAACACCATATATTTT
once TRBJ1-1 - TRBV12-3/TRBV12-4 CASSLSRNEAFF TGTGCCAGCAGTTTATCCAGAAATGAAGCTTTCTTT
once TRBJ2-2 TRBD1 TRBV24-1 CATSDLGQGNTGELFF TGTGCCACCAGTGATTTGGGACAGGGGAACACCGGGGAGCTGTTTTTT
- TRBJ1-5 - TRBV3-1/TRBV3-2 CASSQNRADQPQHF TGTGCCAGCAGCCAAAACAGGGCCGATCAGCCCCAGCATTTT
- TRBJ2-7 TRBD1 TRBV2 CASRRDSGSYEQYF TGTGCCAGCAGGAGGGACAGCGGCTCCTACGAGCAGTACTTC
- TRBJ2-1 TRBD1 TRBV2 CASSGTGGSEQFF TGTGCCAGCAGCGGGACAGGGGGTAGTGAGCAGTTCTTC
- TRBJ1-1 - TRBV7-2 CASSPQGLHTEAFF TGTGCCAGCAGCCCCCAGGGGTTGCACACTGAAGCTTTCTTT
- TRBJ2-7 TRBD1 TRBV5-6 CASSSWDSSYEQYF TGTGCCAGCAGCTCCTGGGACAGTTCCTACGAGCAGTACTTC
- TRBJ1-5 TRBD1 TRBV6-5 CASSSTGDQPQHF TGTGCCAGCAGTTCGACAGGGGATCAGCCCCAGCATTTT